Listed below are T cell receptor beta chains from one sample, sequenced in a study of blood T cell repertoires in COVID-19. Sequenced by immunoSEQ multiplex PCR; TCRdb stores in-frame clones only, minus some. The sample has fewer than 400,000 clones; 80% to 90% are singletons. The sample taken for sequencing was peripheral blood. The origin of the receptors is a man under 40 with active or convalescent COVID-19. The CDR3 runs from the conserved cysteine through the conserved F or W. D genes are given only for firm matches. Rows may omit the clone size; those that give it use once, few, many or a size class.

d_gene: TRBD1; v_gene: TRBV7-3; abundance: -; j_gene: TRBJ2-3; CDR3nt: TGTGCCAGCAGTTTAGACAGGGTCACAGATACGCAGTATTTT; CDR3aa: CASSLDRVTDTQYF
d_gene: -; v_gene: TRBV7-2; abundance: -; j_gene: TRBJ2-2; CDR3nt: TGTGCCAGCAGCCTTAGGACAACGAACACCGGGGAGCTGTTTTTT; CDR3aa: CASSLRTTNTGELFF
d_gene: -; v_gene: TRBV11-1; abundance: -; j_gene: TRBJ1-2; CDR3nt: TGTGCCAGCAGCGGGCCAGGCTATGGCTACACCTTC; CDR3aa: CASSGPGYGYTF
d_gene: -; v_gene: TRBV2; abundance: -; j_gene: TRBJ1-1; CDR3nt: TGTGCCAGCAGCCTCACCATGAGGAACACTGAAGCTTTCTTT; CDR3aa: CASSLTMRNTEAFF
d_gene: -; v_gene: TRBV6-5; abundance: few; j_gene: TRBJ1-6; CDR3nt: TGTGCCAGCAGTTACTCAGGCAGGGTAGGGTCACCCCTCCACTTT; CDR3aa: CASSYSGRVGSPLHF
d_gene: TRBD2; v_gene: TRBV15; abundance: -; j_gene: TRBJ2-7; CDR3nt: TGTGCCACCAGCAAGGGACTAGCGGGAGACGAGCAGTACTTC; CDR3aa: CATSKGLAGDEQYF
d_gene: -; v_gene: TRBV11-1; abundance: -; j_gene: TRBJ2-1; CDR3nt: TGTGCCAGCAGCCCCGGAAAGTGGGGGCACAATGAGCAGTTCTTC; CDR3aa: CASSPGKWGHNEQFF
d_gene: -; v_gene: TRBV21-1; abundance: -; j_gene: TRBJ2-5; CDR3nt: TGTGCCAGCAGCGCAGAGCGGGAGGGCAGGGAGACCCAGTACTTC; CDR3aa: CASSAEREGRETQYF
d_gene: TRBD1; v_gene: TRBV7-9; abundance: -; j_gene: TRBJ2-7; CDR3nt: TGTGCCAGCAGCTCCCCGAGGGGGCCCTACGAGCAGTACTTC; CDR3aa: CASSSPRGPYEQYF
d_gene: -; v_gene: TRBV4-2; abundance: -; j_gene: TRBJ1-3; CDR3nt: TGTGCCAGCAGCTTCACGGGGAGCTCTGGAAACACCATATATTTT; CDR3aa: CASSFTGSSGNTIYF
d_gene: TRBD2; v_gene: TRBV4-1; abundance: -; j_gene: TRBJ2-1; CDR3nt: TGCGCCAGCAGCCAAGATCTAGGTAGCGGGCCCAATGAGCAGTTCTTC; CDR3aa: CASSQDLGSGPNEQFF
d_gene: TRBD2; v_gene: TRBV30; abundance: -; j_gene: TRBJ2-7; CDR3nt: TGTGCCTGGGGGACTAGCGGGAGGGCCAGAGGCTTC; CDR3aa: CAWGTSGRARGF
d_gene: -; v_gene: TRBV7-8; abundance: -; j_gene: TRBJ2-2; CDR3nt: TGTGCCAGCAGCTTAGTTGGAGGAGCCGGGGAGCTGTTTTTT; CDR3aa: CASSLVGGAGELFF
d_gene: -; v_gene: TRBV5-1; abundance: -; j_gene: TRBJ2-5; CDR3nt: TGCGCCAGCAGCTTGAGACAGCAAGAGACCCAGTACTTC; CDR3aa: CASSLRQQETQYF
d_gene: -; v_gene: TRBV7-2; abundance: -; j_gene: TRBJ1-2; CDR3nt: TGTGCCAGCAGCCCGCGGGGTGTCTTTCGTGATGGCTACACCTTC; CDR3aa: CASSPRGVFRDGYTF
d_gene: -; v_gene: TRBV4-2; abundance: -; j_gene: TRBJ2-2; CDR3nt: TGTGCCAGCAGCCGAGACACGAACACCGGGGAGCTGTTTTTT; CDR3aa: CASSRDTNTGELFF
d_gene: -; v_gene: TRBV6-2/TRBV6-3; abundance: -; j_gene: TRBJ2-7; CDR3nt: TGTGCCAGCAGTTACGGGGGGTCCTACGAGCAGTACTTC; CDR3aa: CASSYGGSYEQYF
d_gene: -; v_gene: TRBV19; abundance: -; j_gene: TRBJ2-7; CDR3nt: TGTGCCAGTAGTATAGTAGGGGCCTACGAGCAGTACTTC; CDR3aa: CASSIVGAYEQYF
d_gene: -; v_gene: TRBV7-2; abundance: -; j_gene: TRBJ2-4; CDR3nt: TGTGCCAGCAGCTCGACCCTCAGGTCCAGGGGGGACATTCAGTACTTC; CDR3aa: CASSSTLRSRGDIQYF
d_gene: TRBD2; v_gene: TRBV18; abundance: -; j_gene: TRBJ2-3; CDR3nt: TGTGCCAGCTCAGTCTCTAGCGGGTTCACAGATACGCAGTATTTT; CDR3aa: CASSVSSGFTDTQYF
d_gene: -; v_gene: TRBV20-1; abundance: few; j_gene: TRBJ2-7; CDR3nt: TGCAGTGCTAGCCACGGTTACGAGCAGTACTTC; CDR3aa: CSASHGYEQYF
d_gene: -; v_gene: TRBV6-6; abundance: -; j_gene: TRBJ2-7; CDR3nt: TGTGCCAGCAGGAGAGCCTACGAGCAGTACTTC; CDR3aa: CASRRAYEQYF
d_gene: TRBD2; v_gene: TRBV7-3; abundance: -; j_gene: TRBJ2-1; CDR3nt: TGTGCCAGCAGCTTAACGGCAGCGGGATCCATCAATGAGCAGTTCTTC; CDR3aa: CASSLTAAGSINEQFF
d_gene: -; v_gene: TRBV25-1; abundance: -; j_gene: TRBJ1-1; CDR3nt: TGTGCCAGCCGTGTTTCCGGGATCGTCACTGAAGCTTTCTTT; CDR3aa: CASRVSGIVTEAFF
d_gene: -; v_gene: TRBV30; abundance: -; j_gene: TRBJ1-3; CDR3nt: TGTGCCGGGCGGGGGGTCTCTGGAAACACCATATATTTT; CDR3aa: CAGRGVSGNTIYF
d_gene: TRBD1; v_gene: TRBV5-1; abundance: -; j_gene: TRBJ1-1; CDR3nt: TGCGCCAGCAGCACACAGGGGGACACTGAAGCTTTCTTT; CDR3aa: CASSTQGDTEAFF
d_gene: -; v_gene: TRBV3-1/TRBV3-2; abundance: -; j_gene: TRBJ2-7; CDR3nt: TGTGCCAGCAGCCTGGGCCTTTCCTACGAGCAGTACTTC; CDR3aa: CASSLGLSYEQYF
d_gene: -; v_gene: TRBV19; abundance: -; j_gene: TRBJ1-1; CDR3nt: TGTGCCAGTAGCCTCCCCGATGAGGCGAACACTGAAGCTTTCTTT; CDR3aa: CASSLPDEANTEAFF
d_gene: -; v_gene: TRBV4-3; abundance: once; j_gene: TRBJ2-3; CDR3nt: TGCGCCAGCAGCCAAGGGGGCAGGGAACGTTCAGATACGCAGTATTTT; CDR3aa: CASSQGGRERSDTQYF
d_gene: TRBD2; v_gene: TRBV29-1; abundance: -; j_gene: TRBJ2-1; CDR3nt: TGCAGCGTTGTCGTAGGAGCGGGAGGCGATGAGCAGTTCTTC; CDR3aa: CSVVVGAGGDEQFF
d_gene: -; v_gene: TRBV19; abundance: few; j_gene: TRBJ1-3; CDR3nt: TGTGCCAGTGCCGACATTTCTGGAAACACCATATATTTT; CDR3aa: CASADISGNTIYF
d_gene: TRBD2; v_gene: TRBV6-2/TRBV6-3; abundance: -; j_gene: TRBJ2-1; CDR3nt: TGTGCCAGCAGTTACTCGCTGGGACTAGCGCCCAATGAGCAGTTCTTC; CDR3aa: CASSYSLGLAPNEQFF
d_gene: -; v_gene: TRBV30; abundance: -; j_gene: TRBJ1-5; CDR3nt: TGTGCCTGGGGGAGGGAGGCCACACAGCCCCAGCATTTT; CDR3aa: CAWGREATQPQHF
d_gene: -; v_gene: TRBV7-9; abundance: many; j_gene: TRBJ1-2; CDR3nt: TGTGCCAGCAGCTGGACAGACTATGGCTACACCTTC; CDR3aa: CASSWTDYGYTF
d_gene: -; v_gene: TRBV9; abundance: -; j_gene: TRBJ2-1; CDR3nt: TGTGCCAGCAGCGCAGAGGGCGCTAGCCCCAATGAGCAGTTCTTC; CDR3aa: CASSAEGASPNEQFF
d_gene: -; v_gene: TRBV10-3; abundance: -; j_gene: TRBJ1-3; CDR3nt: TGTGCCATCAGTGGCCCAGGGGCTGGAAACACCATATATTTT; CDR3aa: CAISGPGAGNTIYF
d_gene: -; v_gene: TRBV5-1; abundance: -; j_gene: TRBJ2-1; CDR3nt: TGCGCCAGCAGCTTGTCTCTAAACAATGAGCAGTTCTTC; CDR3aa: CASSLSLNNEQFF
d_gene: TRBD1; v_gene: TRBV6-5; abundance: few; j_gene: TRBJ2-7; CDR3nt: TGTGCCAGCAGGAGGGGGACAGGGGGCTACGAGCAGTACTTC; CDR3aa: CASRRGTGGYEQYF
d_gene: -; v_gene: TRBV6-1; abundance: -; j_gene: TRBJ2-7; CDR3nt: TGTGCCAGCAGTGAAATTAAAGGAAGGGCGGGGTACGAGCAGTACTTC; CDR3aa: CASSEIKGRAGYEQYF
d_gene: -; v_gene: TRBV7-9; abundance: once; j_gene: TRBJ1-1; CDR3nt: TGTGCCAGCAGCCCAGGGGTCGGGATTACTGAAGCTTTCTTT; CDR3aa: CASSPGVGITEAFF
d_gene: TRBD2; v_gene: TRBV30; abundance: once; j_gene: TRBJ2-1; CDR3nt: TGTGCCTGGAGTGTAGGAATAGCGGGAGAGAATGAGCAGTTCTTC; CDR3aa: CAWSVGIAGENEQFF
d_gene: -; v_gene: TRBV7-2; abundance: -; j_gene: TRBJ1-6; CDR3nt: TGTGCCAGCAGCCGCGGGCAAAGTAATTCACCCCTCCACTTT; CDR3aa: CASSRGQSNSPLHF
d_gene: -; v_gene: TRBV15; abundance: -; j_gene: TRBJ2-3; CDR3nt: TGTGCCACCAGCAAGAGGCCCTCCACAGATACGCAGTATTTT; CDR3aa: CATSKRPSTDTQYF
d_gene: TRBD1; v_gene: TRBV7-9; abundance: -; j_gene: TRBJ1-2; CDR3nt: TGTGCCAGCAGCCCTCGGACAGGGGGTAAAGCTAACTATGGCTACACCTTC; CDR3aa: CASSPRTGGKANYGYTF
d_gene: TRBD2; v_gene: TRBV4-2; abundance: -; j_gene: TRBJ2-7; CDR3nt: TGTGCCAGCAGCCCCGGGATAGCGGGGGGGTACGAGCAGTACTTC; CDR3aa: CASSPGIAGGYEQYF
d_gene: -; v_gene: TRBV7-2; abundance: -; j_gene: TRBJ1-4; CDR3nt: TGTGCCAGCAGCTTAGCCACTTGGTACCGAAATGAAAAACTGTTTTTT; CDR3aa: CASSLATWYRNEKLFF
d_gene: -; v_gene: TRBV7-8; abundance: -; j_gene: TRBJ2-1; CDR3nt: TGTGCCAGCCGAGGAGGGCTAGATACGGGGAATGAGCAGTTCTTC; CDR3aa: CASRGGLDTGNEQFF
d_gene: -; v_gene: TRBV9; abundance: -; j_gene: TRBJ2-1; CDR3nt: TGTGCCAGCAGCCCGCGGGACCAACCCTCCCATGAGCAGTTCTTC; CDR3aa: CASSPRDQPSHEQFF
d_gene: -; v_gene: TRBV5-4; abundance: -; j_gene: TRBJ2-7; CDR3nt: TGTGCCAGCAGATTTGCAGGTTACGACGAGCAGTACTTC; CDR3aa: CASRFAGYDEQYF
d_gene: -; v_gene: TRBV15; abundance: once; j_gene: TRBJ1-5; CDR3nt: TGTGCCACCAGCAGAGCTACAGGATCTAATCAGCCCCAGCATTTT; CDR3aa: CATSRATGSNQPQHF
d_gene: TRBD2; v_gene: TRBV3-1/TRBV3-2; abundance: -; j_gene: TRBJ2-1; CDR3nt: TGTGCCAGCAGCCAAGAGCCGGGACTAGCGGGGGGGCGCCAGTTCTTC; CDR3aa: CASSQEPGLAGGRQFF
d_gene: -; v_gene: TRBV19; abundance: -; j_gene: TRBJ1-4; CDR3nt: TGTGCCAGTAGTACCTCCAGGGGAGGGTACGAAAAACTGTTTTTT; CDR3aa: CASSTSRGGYEKLFF
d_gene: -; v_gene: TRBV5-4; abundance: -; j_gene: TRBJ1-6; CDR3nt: TGTGCCAGCGGCAACTCGGGGGGGAGTTATAATTCACCCCTCCACTTT; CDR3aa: CASGNSGGSYNSPLHF
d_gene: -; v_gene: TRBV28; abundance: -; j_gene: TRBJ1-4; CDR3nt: TGTGCCAGCAGAACGACAGTAAATGAAAAACTGTTTTTT; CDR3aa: CASRTTVNEKLFF
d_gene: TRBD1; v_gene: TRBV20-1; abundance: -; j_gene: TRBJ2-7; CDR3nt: TGCAGTGCTAGTGGGACAGGGAAGAACTACGAGCAGTACTTC; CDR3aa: CSASGTGKNYEQYF
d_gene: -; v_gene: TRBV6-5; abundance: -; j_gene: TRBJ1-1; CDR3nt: TGTGCCAGCAGTTCCCGAGGGGAAGCTTTCTTT; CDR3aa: CASSSRGEAFF
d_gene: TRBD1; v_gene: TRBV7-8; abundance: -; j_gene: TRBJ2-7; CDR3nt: TGTGCCAGCAGCTTAGAACAGGGGGCCTCCTACGAGCAGTACTTC; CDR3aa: CASSLEQGASYEQYF
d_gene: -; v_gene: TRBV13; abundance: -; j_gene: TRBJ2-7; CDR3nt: TGTGCCAGCAGTTTACAGGGTCCCTACGAGCAGTACTTC; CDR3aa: CASSLQGPYEQYF